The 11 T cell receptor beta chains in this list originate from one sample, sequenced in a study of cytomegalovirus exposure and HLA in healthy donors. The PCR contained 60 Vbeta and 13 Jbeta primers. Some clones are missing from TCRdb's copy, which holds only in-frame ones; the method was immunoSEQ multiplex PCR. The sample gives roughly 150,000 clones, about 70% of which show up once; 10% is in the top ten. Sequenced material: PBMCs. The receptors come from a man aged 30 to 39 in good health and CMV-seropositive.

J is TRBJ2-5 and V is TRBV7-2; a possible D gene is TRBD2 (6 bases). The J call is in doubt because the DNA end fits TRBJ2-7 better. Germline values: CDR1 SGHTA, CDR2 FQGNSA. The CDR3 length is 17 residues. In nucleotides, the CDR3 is TGTGCCAGCAGCTTAGATAGCGGATCCTCCCTTCCCTACGAGCAGTACTTC. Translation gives CASSLDSGSSLPYEQYF.

The CDR3 is CASSRDPGGDTQYF. CDR3 bases: TGCGCCAGCAGCCGCGACCCGGGTGGAGATACGCAGTATTTT. V and J are TRBV5-1 and TRBJ2-3; no definite D call. CDR1 and CDR2 (germline): SGHRS, YFSETQ. Trimming stripped 4 bases from V and 5 bases from J, with 14 bases between. The CDR3 has 14 residues.

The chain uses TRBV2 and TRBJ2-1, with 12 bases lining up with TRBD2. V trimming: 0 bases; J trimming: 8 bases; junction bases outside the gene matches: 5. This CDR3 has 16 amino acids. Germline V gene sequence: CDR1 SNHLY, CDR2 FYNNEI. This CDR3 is CASSEARLAGAYEQFF. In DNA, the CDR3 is TGTGCCAGCAGTGAAGCCCGACTAGCGGGGGCGTATGAGCAGTTCTTC. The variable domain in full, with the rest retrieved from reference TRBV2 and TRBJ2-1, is EPEVTQTPSHQVTQMGQEVILRCVPISNHLYFYWYRQILGQKVEFLVSFYNNEISEKSEIFDDQFSVERPDGSNFTLKIRSTKLEDSAMYFCASSEARLAGAYEQFFGPGTRLTVL.

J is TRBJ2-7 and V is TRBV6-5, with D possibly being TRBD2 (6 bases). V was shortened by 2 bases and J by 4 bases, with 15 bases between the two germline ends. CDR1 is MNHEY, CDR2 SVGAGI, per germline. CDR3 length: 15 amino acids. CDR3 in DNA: TGTGCCAGCAGTTACGTGGTTTCGGGAGCTTACGAGCAGTACTTC. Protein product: CASSYVVSGAYEQYF.

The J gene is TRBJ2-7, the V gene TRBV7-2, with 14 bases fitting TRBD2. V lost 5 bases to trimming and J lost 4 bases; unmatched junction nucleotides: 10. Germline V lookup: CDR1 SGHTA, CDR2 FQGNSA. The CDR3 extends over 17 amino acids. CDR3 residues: CASSQTSGRASGYEQYF. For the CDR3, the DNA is TGTGCCAGCAGCCAGACTAGCGGGAGGGCCTCGGGGTACGAGCAGTACTTC.

DNA for the CDR3: TGTGCCAGCAGCACAAGGACATCGGCGAATGAAAAACTGTTTTTT. Translated: CASSTRTSANEKLFF. The genes are TRBV9 and TRBJ1-4; possible D gene TRBD1, 5 bases. Germline CDR1 and CDR2: SGDLS and YYNGEE. Trimming took 4 bases from V and 5 from J, leaving 15 bases between them. The CDR3 length is 15 residues.

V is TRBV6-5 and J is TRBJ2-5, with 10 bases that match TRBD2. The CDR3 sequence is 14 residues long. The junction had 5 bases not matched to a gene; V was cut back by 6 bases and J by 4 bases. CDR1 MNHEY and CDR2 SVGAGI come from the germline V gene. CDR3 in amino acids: CASRQIAGGETQYF. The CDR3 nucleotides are TGTGCCAGCAGGCAGATAGCGGGAGGAGAGACCCAGTACTTC.

DNA for the CDR3: TGCACCAGCAGCCAAGCCGACCTTAGCGGGAGGGCCTGCTACAATGAGCAGTTCTTC. This sequence encodes CTSSQADLSGRACYNEQFF. This chain links TRBV1 with TRBJ2-1; TRBD2, the D gene given by the table, was not confirmed from the DNA. TRBV1 is described as a pseudogene. This CDR3 is built from 19 residues.

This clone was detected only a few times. CDR3 nucleotide sequence: TGTGCCAGCAGTCTCGGGACAGGGGCCGTTGTGAACACTGAAGCTTTCTTT. This gives the protein CASSLGTGAVVNTEAFF. The rearrangement links TRBV7-9 to TRBJ1-1; 10 bases align to TRBD1. Trimming took 6 bases from V and 0 from J; bases not matched to a gene: 10. Germline CDR1 and CDR2: SEHNR and FQNEAQ (reference sequence). The CDR3 contains 17 residues. Using reference TRBV7-9 and TRBJ1-1 for the parts outside the CDR3, the full variable domain is DTGVSQNPRHKITKRGQNVTFRCDPISEHNRLYWYRQTLGQGPEFLTYFQNEAQLEKSRLLSDRFSAERPKGSFSTLEIQRTEQGDSAMYLCASSLGTGAVVNTEAFFGQGTRLTVV.

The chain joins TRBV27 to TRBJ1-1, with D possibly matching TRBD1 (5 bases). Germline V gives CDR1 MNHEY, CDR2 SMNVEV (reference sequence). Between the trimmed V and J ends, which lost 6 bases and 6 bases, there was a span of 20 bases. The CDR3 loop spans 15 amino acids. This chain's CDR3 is CASSHREVGASEAFF. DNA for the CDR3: TGTGCCAGCAGCCACCGGGAGGTAGGGGCGTCTGAAGCTTTCTTT.

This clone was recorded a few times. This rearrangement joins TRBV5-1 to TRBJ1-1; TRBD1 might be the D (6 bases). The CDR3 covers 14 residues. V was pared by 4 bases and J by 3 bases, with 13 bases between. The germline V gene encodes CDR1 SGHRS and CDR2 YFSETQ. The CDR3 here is CASSLVRTDTEAFF. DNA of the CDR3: TGCGCCAGCAGCCTTGTTCGGACAGACACTGAAGCTTTCTTT.